These T cell receptor beta chains were read from a single sample in a study of T cell responses to AZD1222 COVID-19 vaccine. The method was immunoSEQ multiplex PCR; TCRdb's version includes in-frame clones alone and lacks a portion of them. The data show about 62,000 clones, with around three quarters seen just once and roughly an eighth held by the top ten. This sample comprised peripheral blood, obtained on day 0 of AZD1222 vaccination. The origin of the receptors is an adult in good health. Both conserved end residues are part of each CDR3. The D gene is left open where the match is weak. Size values are once, few and many counts, or a class for expanded clones, and some rows have none.

J gene,clone size,V gene,D gene,CDR3 protein,CDR3 DNA
TRBJ2-7,NA,TRBV5-1,TRBD1,CASTSGTGSYEQYF,TGCGCCAGTACATCCGGGACAGGGTCCTACGAGCAGTACTTC
TRBJ2-1,NA,TRBV4-1,NA,CASSPTGLSYNEQFF,TGCGCCAGCAGCCCCACAGGCTTATCCTACAATGAGCAGTTCTTC
TRBJ1-2,NA,TRBV5-8,NA,CASSLEGSGYGYTF,TGTGCCAGCAGCTTGGAAGGAAGTGGCTATGGCTACACCTTC
TRBJ2-3,NA,TRBV3-1/TRBV3-2,NA,CASSQEGWVTDTQYF,TGTGCCAGCAGCCAAGAGGGATGGGTCACAGATACGCAGTATTTT
TRBJ1-4,NA,TRBV5-8,NA,CASSSNEKLFF,TGTGCCAGCAGCAGTAATGAAAAACTGTTTTTT
TRBJ2-1,few,TRBV7-2,TRBD2,CASKNSGADNEQFF,TGTGCCAGCAAAAATAGCGGGGCCGACAATGAGCAGTTCTTC
TRBJ2-7,NA,TRBV5-1,TRBD1,CASSIPGQGVREQYF,TGCGCCAGCAGCATACCGGGACAGGGAGTCCGCGAGCAGTACTTC
TRBJ1-5,NA,TRBV19,NA,CASRRYGGMFNQPQHF,TGTGCCAGTAGGCGGTATGGGGGTATGTTCAATCAGCCCCAGCATTTT
TRBJ2-1,NA,TRBV6-5,NA,CASSSLADSYNEQFF,TGTGCCAGCAGTTCTTTGGCCGACTCCTACAATGAGCAGTTCTTC
TRBJ1-4,NA,TRBV5-6,NA,CASSYDRATNEKLFF,TGTGCCAGCAGCTACGACCGTGCAACTAATGAAAAACTGTTTTTT
TRBJ2-1,NA,TRBV4-3,NA,CAGSHRSSYNEQFF,TGCGCCGGCAGCCACAGGAGCTCCTACAATGAGCAGTTCTTC
TRBJ2-4,NA,TRBV11-2,NA,CASSLDRKNIQYF,TGTGCCAGCTCCCTGGACAGAAAAAACATTCAGTACTTC
TRBJ2-7,few,TRBV5-1,TRBD1,CASSLTGGLEQYF,TGCGCCAGCAGCTTGACAGGGGGTCTCGAGCAGTACTTC
TRBJ2-7,NA,TRBV5-1,NA,CASSLSVSYEQYF,TGCGCCAGCAGCTTGTCAGTTTCCTACGAGCAGTACTTC
TRBJ2-7,NA,TRBV7-2,NA,CASSLSTTLSYEQYF,TGTGCCAGCAGCTTATCGACTACGCTATCGTACGAGCAGTACTTC
TRBJ2-3,NA,TRBV6-5,NA,CASRRRGGLNTQYF,TGTGCCAGCAGACGCAGGGGCGGGCTAAATACGCAGTATTTT
TRBJ2-2,NA,TRBV5-4,NA,CASSPGVNTGELFF,TGTGCCAGCAGCCCAGGGGTCAACACCGGGGAGCTGTTTTTT
TRBJ2-1,NA,TRBV7-7,TRBD2,CASSLTSGGFNEQFF,TGTGCCAGCAGCCTCACTAGCGGGGGGTTCAATGAGCAGTTCTTC
TRBJ1-5,NA,TRBV6-5,NA,CASSGQHSNQPQHF,TGTGCCAGCAGCGGACAGCATAGCAATCAGCCCCAGCATTTT
TRBJ1-3,NA,TRBV23-1,NA,CASPGGNSGNTIYF,TGCGCCAGCCCCGGAGGGAACTCTGGAAACACCATATATTTT
TRBJ1-2,NA,TRBV2,NA,CASSPDRGYTF,TGTGCCAGCAGTCCCGACCGGGGCTACACCTTC
TRBJ1-3,NA,TRBV6-5,NA,CASKQTRTGNTIYF,TGTGCCAGCAAGCAGACTCGGACTGGAAACACCATATATTTT
TRBJ1-6,once,TRBV7-6,NA,CASSFYGNHF,TGTGCCAGCAGCTTCTACGGAAACCACTTT
TRBJ2-1,NA,TRBV27,TRBD1,CASSFYRGENEQFF,TGTGCCAGCAGTTTCTACAGGGGAGAGAATGAGCAGTTCTTC
TRBJ1-1,NA,TRBV10-1,TRBD1,CASSESTGANTEAFF,TGCGCCAGCAGTGAGTCGACAGGGGCGAACACTGAAGCTTTCTTT
TRBJ1-5,NA,TRBV4-3,NA,CASSQDKSQPQHF,TGCGCCAGCAGCCAAGATAAAAGTCAGCCCCAGCATTTT
TRBJ1-5,NA,TRBV6-2/TRBV6-3,TRBD1,CASSSRTGGNQPQHF,TGTGCCAGCAGTTCCCGAACAGGGGGCAATCAGCCCCAGCATTTT
TRBJ2-1,NA,TRBV7-9,TRBD2,CASSLDPSLAASNEQFF,TGTGCCAGCAGCTTAGATCCTTCACTAGCGGCGAGCAATGAGCAGTTCTTC
TRBJ2-2,NA,TRBV24-1,NA,CATSSEGNTGELFF,TGTGCCACCAGTTCCGAGGGGAACACCGGGGAGCTGTTTTTT
TRBJ2-5,NA,TRBV28,NA,CASSLAVTGTQYF,TGTGCCAGCAGTTTAGCGGTTACAGGGACCCAGTACTTC
TRBJ1-1,NA,TRBV19,TRBD1,CASRVTGGGTEAFF,TGTGCCAGTAGGGTGACAGGGGGAGGAACTGAAGCTTTCTTT
TRBJ1-4,NA,TRBV29-1,TRBD1,CSVAPQQGSSEKLFF,TGCAGCGTTGCGCCCCAACAGGGGTCAAGTGAAAAACTGTTTTTT
TRBJ2-2,NA,TRBV2,TRBD1,CASRGVDRVELFF,TGTGCCAGCAGGGGGGTCGACAGGGTTGAGCTGTTTTTT
TRBJ1-5,few,TRBV7-8,NA,CASSLGYLGGNQPQHF,TGTGCCAGCAGCTTAGGTTACCTTGGGGGCAATCAGCCCCAGCATTTT
TRBJ2-6,NA,TRBV19,NA,CASRESSGANVLTF,TGTGCCAGTAGGGAAAGCTCTGGGGCCAACGTCCTGACTTTC
TRBJ2-3,few,TRBV7-8,NA,CASREGDSTDTQYF,TGTGCCAGCCGCGAAGGGGACAGCACAGATACGCAGTATTTT
TRBJ2-7,NA,TRBV7-9,TRBD1,CASSSTNRGKYF,TGTGCCAGCAGCTCCACCAACAGGGGAAAGTACTTC
TRBJ1-6,NA,TRBV7-2,NA,CASSSRTAPNSPLHF,TGTGCCAGCAGCTCAAGGACAGCTCCCAACTCACCCCTCCACTTT
TRBJ2-3,NA,TRBV5-4,NA,CASSLGSRVPTDTQYF,TGTGCCAGCAGCTTGGGGAGCAGGGTTCCCACAGATACGCAGTATTTT
TRBJ1-1,NA,TRBV18,TRBD1,CASSQGTGSLEGAFF,TGTGCCAGCTCACAAGGGACAGGATCGCTTGAGGGAGCTTTCTTT
TRBJ1-3,NA,TRBV19,NA,CASSIENLRASGNTIYF,TGTGCCAGTAGTATAGAGAACCTTCGGGCGTCCGGAAACACCATATATTTT
TRBJ2-3,NA,TRBV24-1,TRBD2,CATSDPGTSGAPDTQYF,TGTGCCACCAGTGACCCAGGGACTAGCGGAGCCCCTGATACGCAGTATTTT
TRBJ1-5,NA,TRBV7-9,NA,CASSLMDQPQHF,TGTGCCAGCAGCTTAATGGATCAGCCCCAGCATTTT
TRBJ1-1,NA,TRBV7-9,TRBD1,CASSHRGRTEAFF,TGTGCCAGCAGCCACAGGGGGCGAACTGAAGCTTTCTTT
TRBJ1-4,few,TRBV25-1,NA,CASTEQDLLGGNEKLFF,TGTGCCAGTACTGAACAGGACCTTCTTGGGGGTAATGAAAAACTGTTTTTT
TRBJ2-2,NA,TRBV11-3,NA,CASSSSLGPGELFF,TGTGCCAGCAGCTCCTCTTTGGGCCCCGGGGAGCTGTTTTTT
TRBJ1-1,NA,TRBV18,TRBD1,CASSLRGGADTEAFF,TGTGCCAGCTCACTCCGAGGGGGCGCGGACACTGAAGCTTTCTTT
TRBJ1-2,NA,TRBV4-3,NA,CASSQDSEGPYGYTF,TGCGCCAGCAGCCAAGATTCGGAGGGTCCCTATGGCTACACCTTC
TRBJ1-5,once,TRBV27,NA,CASSFSGNSNQPQHF,TGTGCCAGCAGTTTTTCGGGGAATAGCAATCAGCCCCAGCATTTT
TRBJ2-5,NA,TRBV18,NA,CASSPRSGETQYF,TGTGCCAGCTCACCCCGTAGTGGTGAGACCCAGTACTTC
TRBJ1-1,NA,TRBV6-5,NA,CASSYSTPNLNTEAFF,TGTGCCAGCAGTTACTCGACACCCAATCTGAACACTGAAGCTTTCTTT
TRBJ2-1,NA,TRBV10-3,NA,CAISESNDAYNEQFF,TGTGCCATCAGTGAATCCAACGATGCCTACAATGAGCAGTTCTTC
TRBJ2-7,NA,TRBV5-4,NA,CASSFPGERYEQYF,TGTGCCAGCAGCTTTCCAGGGGAAAGGTACGAGCAGTACTTC
TRBJ1-2,NA,TRBV5-4,TRBD1,CASSTGQGAGGYTF,TGTGCCAGCAGCACGGGACAGGGGGCGGGTGGCTACACCTTC
TRBJ2-2,NA,TRBV7-9,NA,CASSFQGELFF,TGTGCCAGCAGCTTTCAAGGGGAGCTGTTTTTT